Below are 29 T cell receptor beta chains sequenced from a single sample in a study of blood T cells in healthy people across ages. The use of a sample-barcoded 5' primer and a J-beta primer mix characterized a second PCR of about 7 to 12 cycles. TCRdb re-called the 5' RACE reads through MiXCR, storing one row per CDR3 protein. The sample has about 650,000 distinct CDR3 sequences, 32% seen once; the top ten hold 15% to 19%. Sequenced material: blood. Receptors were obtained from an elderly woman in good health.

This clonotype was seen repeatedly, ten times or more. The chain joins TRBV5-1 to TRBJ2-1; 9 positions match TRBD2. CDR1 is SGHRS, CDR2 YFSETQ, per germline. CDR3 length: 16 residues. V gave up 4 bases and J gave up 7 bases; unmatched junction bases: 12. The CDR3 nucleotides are TGCGCCAGCAGCCCCCGAGCGGGGGGCGGCAATAATGAGCAGTTCTTC. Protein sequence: CASSPRAGGGNNEQFF.

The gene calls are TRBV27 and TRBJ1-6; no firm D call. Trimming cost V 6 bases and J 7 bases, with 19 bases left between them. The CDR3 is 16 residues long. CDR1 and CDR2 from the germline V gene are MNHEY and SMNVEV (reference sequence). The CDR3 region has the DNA TGTGCCAGCAGGTGGACTGTCACGGCTTTGAATTCACCCCTCCACTTT. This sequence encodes CASRWTVTALNSPLHF.

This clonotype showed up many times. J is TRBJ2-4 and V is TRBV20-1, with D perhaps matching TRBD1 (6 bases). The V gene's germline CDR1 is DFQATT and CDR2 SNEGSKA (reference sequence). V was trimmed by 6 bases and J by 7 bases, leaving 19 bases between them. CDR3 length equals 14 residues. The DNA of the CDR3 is TGCAGTGCCCCCTCGGGTTTGGGGGCTAACATTCAGTACTTC. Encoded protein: CSAPSGLGANIQYF.

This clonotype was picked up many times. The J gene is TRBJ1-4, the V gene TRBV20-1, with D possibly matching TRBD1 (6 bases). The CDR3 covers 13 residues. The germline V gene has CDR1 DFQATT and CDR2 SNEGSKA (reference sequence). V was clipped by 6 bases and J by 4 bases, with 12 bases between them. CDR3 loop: CSAKQGGNEKLFF. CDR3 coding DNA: TGCAGTGCCAAACAGGGCGGTAATGAAAAACTGTTTTTT.

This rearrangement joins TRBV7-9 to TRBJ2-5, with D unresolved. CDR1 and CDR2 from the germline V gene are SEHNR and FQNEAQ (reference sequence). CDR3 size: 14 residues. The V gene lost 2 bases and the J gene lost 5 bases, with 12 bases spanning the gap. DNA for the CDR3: TGTGCCAGCAGCTTAAGTCCTACAGAGGAGACCCAGTACTTC. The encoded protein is CASSLSPTEETQYF.

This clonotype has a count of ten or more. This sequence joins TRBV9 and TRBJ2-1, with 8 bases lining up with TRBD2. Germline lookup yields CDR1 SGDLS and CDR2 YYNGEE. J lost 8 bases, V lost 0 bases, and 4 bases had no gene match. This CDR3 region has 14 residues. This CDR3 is CASSVAGGYDEQFF. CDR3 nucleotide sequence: TGTGCCAGCAGCGTAGCGGGGGGGTACGATGAGCAGTTCTTC. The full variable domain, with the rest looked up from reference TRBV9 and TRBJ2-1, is DSGVTQTPKHLITATGQRVTLRCSPRSGDLSVYWYQQSLDQGLQFLIQYYNGEERAKGNILERFSAQQFPDLHSELNLSSLELGDSALYFCASSVAGGYDEQFFGPGTRLTVL.

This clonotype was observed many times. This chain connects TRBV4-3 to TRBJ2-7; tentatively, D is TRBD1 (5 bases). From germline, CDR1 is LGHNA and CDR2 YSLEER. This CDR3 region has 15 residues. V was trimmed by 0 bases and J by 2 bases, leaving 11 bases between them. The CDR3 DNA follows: TGCGCCAGCAGCCAAGACAGGGTTAAGACCTACGAGCAGTACTTC. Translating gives CASSQDRVKTYEQYF.

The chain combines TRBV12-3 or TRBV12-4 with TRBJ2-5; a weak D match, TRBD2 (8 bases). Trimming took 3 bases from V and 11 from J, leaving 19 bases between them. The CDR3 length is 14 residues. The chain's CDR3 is CASSFLDRRGEQYF. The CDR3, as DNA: TGTGCCAGCAGTTTCCTGGACAGGCGGGGGGAGCAGTACTTC.

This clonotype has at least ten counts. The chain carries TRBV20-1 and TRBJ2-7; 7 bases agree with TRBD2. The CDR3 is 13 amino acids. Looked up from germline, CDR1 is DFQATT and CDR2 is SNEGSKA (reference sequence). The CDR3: CSLGGGNSYEQYF. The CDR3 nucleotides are TGCAGCCTGGGGGGGGGGAACTCCTACGAGCAGTACTTC.

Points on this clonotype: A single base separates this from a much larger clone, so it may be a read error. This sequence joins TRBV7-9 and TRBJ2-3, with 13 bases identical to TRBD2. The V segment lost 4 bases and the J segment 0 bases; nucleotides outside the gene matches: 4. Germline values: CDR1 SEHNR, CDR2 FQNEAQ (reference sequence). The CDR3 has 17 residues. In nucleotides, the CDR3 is TGTGCCAGCAGCTCGAGGGGACTAGCGGGGAGCACAGATACGCAGTATTTT. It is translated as CASSSRGLAGSTDTQYF. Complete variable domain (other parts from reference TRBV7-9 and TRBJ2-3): DTGVSQNPRHKITKRGQNVTFRCDPISEHNRLYWYRQTLGQGPEFLTYFQNEAQLEKSRLLSDRFSAERPKGSFSTLEIQRTEQGDSAMYLCASSSRGLAGSTDTQYFGPGTRLTVL.

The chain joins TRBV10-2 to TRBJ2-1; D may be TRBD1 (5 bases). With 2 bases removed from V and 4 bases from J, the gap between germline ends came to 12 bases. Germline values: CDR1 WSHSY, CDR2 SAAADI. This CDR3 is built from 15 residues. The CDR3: CASSELKGSYNEQFF. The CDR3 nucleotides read TGCGCCAGCAGTGAGCTGAAGGGGTCTTACAATGAGCAGTTCTTC.

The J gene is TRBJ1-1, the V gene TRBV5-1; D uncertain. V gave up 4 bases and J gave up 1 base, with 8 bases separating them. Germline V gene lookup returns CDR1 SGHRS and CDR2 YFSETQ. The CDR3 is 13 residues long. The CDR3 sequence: CASSADPNTEAFF. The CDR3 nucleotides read TGCGCCAGCAGCGCCGACCCGAACACTGAAGCTTTCTTT.

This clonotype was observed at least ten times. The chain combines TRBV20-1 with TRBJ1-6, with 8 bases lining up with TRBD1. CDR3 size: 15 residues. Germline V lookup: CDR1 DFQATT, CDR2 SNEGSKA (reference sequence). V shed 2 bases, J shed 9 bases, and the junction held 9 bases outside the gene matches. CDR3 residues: CSARRPGQVGSPLHF. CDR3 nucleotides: TGCAGTGCTAGACGACCGGGACAGGTCGGTTCACCCCTCCACTTT.

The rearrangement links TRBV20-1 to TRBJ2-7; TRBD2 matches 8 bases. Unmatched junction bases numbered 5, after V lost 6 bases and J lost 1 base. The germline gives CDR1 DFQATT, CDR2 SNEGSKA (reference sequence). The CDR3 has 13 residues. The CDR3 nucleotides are TGCAGTGCCCCGGGACTAGGGTCCTACGAGCAGTACTTC. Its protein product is CSAPGLGSYEQYF.

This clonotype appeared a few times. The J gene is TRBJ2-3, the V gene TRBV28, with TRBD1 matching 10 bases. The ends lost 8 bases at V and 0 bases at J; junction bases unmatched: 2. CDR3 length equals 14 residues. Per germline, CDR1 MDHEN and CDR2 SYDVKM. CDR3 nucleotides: TGTGCCAGCGGACAGGGGGGGAGCACAGATACGCAGTATTTT. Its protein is CASGQGGSTDTQYF.

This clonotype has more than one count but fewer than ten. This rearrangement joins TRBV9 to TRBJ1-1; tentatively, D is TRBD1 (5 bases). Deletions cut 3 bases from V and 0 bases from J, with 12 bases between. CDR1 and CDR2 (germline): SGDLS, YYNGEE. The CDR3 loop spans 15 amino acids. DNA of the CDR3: TGTGCCAGCAGCGGGGGCCCAGTAATGAACACTGAAGCTTTCTTT. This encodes CASSGGPVMNTEAFF.

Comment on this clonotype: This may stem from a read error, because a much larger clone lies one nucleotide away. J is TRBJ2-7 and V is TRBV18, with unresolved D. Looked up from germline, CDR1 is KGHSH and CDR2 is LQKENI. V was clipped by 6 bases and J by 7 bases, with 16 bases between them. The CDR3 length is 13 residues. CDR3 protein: CASSLAVDAEQYF. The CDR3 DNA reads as TGTGCCAGCTCTCTGGCGGTCGACGCTGAGCAGTACTTC.

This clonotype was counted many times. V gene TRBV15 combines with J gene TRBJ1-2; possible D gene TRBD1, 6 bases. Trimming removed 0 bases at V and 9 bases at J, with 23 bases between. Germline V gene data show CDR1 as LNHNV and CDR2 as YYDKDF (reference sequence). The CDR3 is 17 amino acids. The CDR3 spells CATSRDRLLAGARRYTF. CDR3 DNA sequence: TGTGCCACCAGCAGAGATAGATTGTTGGCAGGGGCTAGGCGCTACACCTTC.

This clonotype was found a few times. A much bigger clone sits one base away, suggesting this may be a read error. The CDR3 DNA follows: TGCAGTGCTAGGGTAGGCAGGGGGGCCTACAATGAGCAGTACTTC. Protein sequence: CSARVGRGAYNEQYF. The chain joins TRBV20-1 to TRBJ2-7; D might be TRBD1 (7 bases). The CDR3 is made up of 15 amino acids. The V gene's germline CDR1 is DFQATT and CDR2 SNEGSKA (reference sequence). Trimming cost V 3 bases and J 7 bases, with 22 bases left between them.

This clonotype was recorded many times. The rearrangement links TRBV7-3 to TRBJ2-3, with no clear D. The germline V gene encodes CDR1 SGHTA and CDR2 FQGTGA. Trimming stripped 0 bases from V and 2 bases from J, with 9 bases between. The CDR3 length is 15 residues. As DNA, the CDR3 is TGTGCCAGCAGCTTAACGGGATCCCCCACAGATACGCAGTATTTT. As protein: CASSLTGSPTDTQYF.

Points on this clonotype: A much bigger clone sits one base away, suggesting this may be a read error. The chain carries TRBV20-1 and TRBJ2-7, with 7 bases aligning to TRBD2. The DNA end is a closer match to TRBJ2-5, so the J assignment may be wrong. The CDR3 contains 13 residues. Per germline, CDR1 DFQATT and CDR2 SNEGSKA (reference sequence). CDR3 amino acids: CSVTWTSQETQYF. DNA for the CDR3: TGCAGTGTTACCTGGACTAGTCAAGAGACCCAGTACTTC.

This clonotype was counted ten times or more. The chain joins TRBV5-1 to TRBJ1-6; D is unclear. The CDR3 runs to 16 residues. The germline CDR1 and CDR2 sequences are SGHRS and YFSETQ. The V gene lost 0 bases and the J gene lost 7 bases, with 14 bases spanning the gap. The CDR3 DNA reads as TGCGCCAGCAGCTTGGCCGGGTCTGGGATGAATTCACCCCTCCACTTT. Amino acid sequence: CASSLAGSGMNSPLHF.

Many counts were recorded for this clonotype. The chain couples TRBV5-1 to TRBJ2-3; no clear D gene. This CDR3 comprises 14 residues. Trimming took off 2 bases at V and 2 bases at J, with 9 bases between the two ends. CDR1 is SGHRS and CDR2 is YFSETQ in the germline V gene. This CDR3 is CASSFTYNTDTQYF. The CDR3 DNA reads TGCGCCAGCAGCTTTACTTACAACACAGATACGCAGTATTTT.

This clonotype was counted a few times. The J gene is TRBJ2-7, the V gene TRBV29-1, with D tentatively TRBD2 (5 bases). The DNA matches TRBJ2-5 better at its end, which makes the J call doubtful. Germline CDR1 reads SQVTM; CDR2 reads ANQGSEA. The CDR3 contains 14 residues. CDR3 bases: TGCAGCGTTAGGAGAAGAGGGCCTAGGGAGACCCAGTACTTC. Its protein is CSVRRRGPRETQYF.

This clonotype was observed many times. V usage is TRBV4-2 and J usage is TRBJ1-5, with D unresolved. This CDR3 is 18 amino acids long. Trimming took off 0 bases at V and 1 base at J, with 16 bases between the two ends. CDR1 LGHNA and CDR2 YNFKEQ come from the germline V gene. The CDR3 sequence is CASSQDRRVDGSNQPQHF. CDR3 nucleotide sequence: TGTGCCAGCAGCCAAGATCGGCGTGTGGATGGGAGCAATCAGCCCCAGCATTTT.

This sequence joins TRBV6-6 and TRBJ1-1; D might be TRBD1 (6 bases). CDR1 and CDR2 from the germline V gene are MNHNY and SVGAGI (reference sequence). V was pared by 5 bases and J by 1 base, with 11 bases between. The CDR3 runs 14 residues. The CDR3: CASSGRGKNTEAFF. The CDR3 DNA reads TGTGCCAGCAGTGGCAGGGGCAAGAACACTGAAGCTTTCTTT.

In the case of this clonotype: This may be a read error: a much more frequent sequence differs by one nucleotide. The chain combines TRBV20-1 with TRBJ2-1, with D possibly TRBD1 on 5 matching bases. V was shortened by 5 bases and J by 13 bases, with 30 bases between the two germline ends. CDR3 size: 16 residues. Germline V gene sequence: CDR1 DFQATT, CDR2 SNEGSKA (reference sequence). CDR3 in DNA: TGCAGTGCTCTAGGTCGGGTGGGGCCTCAGCGCGAGACCCAGTTCTTC. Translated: CSALGRVGPQRETQFF.

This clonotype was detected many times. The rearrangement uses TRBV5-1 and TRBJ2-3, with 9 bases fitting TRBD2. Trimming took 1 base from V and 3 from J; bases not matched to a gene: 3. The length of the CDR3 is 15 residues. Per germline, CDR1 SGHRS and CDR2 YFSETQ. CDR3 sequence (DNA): TGCGCCAGCAGCTTGCCTAGCGGGGAGACAGATACGCAGTATTTT. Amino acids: CASSLPSGETDTQYF.

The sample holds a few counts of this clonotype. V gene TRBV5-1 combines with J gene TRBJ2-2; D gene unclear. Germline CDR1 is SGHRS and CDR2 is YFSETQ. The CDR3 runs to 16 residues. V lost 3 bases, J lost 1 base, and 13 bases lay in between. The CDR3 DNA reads TGCGCCAGCAGCTCCTTTGGCGGAGAGAACACCGGGGAGCTGTTTTTT. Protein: CASSSFGGENTGELFF. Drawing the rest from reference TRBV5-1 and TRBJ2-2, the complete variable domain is KAGVTQTPRYLIKTRGQQVTLSCSPISGHRSVSWYQQTPGQGLQFLFEYFSETQRNKGNFPGRFSGRQFSNSRSEMNVSTLELGDSALYLCASSSFGGENTGELFFGEGSRLTVL.